Included here is one T cell receptor beta chain sequence, with context. Method: immunoSEQ multiplex PCR; TCRdb's copy keeps in-frame clones and lacks some. The data contain roughly 60,000 clones, 92% of them singletons. Trimming pared 3 bases from V and 4 bases from J, leaving 18 bases between. The CDR3 has 16 residues. The V gene's germline CDR1 is MDHEN and CDR2 SYDVKM. The data are from a study of cytomegalovirus exposure and HLA in healthy donors. The receptor comes from a woman in her late teens or twenties in good health and CMV-seronegative. The specimen sequenced was PBMCs. The rearrangement joins TRBV28 to TRBJ1-1; D gene unclear. Here the CDR3 DNA reads TGTGCCAGCAGTTTTCTCTCTCCGGCCGGCGGCACTGAAGCTTTCTTT. As protein: CASSFLSPAGGTEAFF.